The source of this T cell receptor (beta chain) is a study of CD8 T cell repertoires and HIV-1 epitope variants. The overall study: T cells were stimulated with Twenty-five Gag and Nef peptides separately.

As concerns this clone: The antigen is undetermined.

Germline-derived CDR1 and CDR2 are SNHLY and FYNNEI. This CDR3 comprises 14 residues. With V trimmed by 6 bases and J by 6 bases, 4 bases remained unmatched. Profiling relied on immunoSEQ multiplex PCR, and the TCRdb table lists in-frame clones only, not all of them. The repertoire holds some 5,000 clones, with roughly 64% as singletons. The chain uses TRBV2 and TRBJ1-4; TRBD1 matches at 10 bases. The sequence was collected from a male donor with HIV. The specimen sequenced was cultured CD8+ T cells derived from PBMCs. The CDR3 here is CASRGTGEYEKLFF. The CDR3 bases are TGTGCCAGCAGGGGGACAGGGGAGTATGAAAAACTGTTTTTT.